One sample yielded the 14 T cell receptor beta chains listed below, sequenced in a study of T cells in Graves' hyperthyroidism and ophthalmopathy. There were TCR beta CDR3 regions amplified from RNA transcripts. Carried out on the TCR CDR3, a first-round RT-PCR used the HTBI primer set. A single record per CDR3 protein comes from TCRdb applying MiXCR to the multiplex PCR reads. The sample includes 45,000 to 75,000 distinct CDR3 sequences, about 49% of them seen just once. The specimen was blood. The receptors were gathered from a woman in her twenties or thirties with Graves' ophthalmopathy.

This chain's CDR3 is CASSQFGSGANEQYF. Written as DNA, the CDR3 is TGTGCCAGCAGCCAGTTCGGGTCTGGGGCCAACGAGCAGTACTTC. V gene TRBV7-3 combines with J gene TRBJ2-7; a possible D gene is TRBD1 (5 bases). Trimming removed 5 bases from V and 5 bases from J, with 19 bases in between. The CDR3 loop spans 15 amino acids. CDR1 and CDR2 from the germline V gene are SGHTA and FQGTGA. Full variable domain (remainder filled in from reference TRBV7-3 and TRBJ2-7): GAGVSQTPSNKVTEKGKYVELRCDPISGHTALYWYRQSLGQGPEFLIYFQGTGAADDSGLPNDRFFAVRPEGSVSTLKIQRTERGDSAVYLCASSQFGSGANEQYFGPGTRLTVT.

About this clonotype itself: This is likely a read error, given that the CDR3 carries no conserved phenylalanine or tryptophan at its end. V gene TRBV10-3 combines with J gene TRBJ1-3, with D unresolved. Germline loops: CDR1 ENHRY, CDR2 SYGVKD. The CDR3 is 15 amino acids. V shed 10 bases and J shed 4 bases, with 20 bases lying between them. Here the CDR3 DNA reads TGTGCCAGTAGACCCAATCGTATCACCGGAAACACCATATATTCT. It yields the protein CASRPNRITGNTIYS.

V and J are TRBV29-1 and TRBJ2-2; D is ambiguous. Per germline, CDR1 SQVTM and CDR2 ANQGSEA. The CDR3 covers 11 residues. V was shortened by 5 bases and J by 8 bases, with 9 bases between the two germline ends. This CDR3 reads CSVYWAGELFF. The DNA for the CDR3 is TGCAGCGTTTACTGGGCAGGGGAGCTGTTTTTT.

This clonotype was seen repeatedly, ten times or more. V usage is TRBV6-5 and J usage is TRBJ2-5; 11 bases match TRBD2. The CDR3 length is 17 residues. CDR1 MNHEY and CDR2 SVGAGI come from the germline V gene. After removal of 7 bases from V and 5 bases from J, the junction contained 15 bases not matched to a gene. CDR3 protein: CASNPGLAGAWVETQYF. Written as DNA, the CDR3 is TGTGCCAGCAACCCTGGACTAGCGGGTGCCTGGGTGGAGACCCAGTACTTC.

The chain combines TRBV9 with TRBJ1-2; 11 bases are shared with TRBD1. Germline assignment: CDR1 SGDLS and CDR2 YYNGEE. V was pared by 3 bases and J by 4 bases, with 5 bases of the junction left unmatched. This CDR3 spans 15 amino acids. The DNA for the CDR3 is TGTGCCAGCAGCGGGACAGGGGGCTATGGCTATGGCTACACCTTC. Amino acids: CASSGTGGYGYGYTF.

The rearrangement joins TRBV18 to TRBJ2-1; D gene unclear. Germline CDR1 is KGHSH and CDR2 is LQKENI. The ends were cut back, 3 bases at V and 0 bases at J, with 9 bases in the middle. There are 15 residues in the CDR3. The CDR3 DNA reads TGTGCCAGCTCACCGGGTCGGAGCTCCTACAATGAGCAGTTCTTC. As protein: CASSPGRSSYNEQFF.

V and J are TRBV16 and TRBJ1-2, with no clear D. The CDR3 spans 15 residues. Germline V gene data show CDR1 as KGHSY and CDR2 as FQNENV. Deletions cut 0 bases from V and 8 bases from J, with 16 bases between. The CDR3 DNA follows: TGTGCCAGCAGCCAATCTATGAATCTTCAAGGGGGCTACACCTTC. Protein sequence: CASSQSMNLQGGYTF.

This clonotype appeared many times. The chain couples TRBV6-2 or TRBV6-3 to TRBJ2-6; D not resolved. The V end lost 0 bases, the J end lost 3 bases, and 3 bases lay between the germline ends. This CDR3 is built from 14 residues. The V gene's germline CDR1 is MNHEY and CDR2 SVGEGT. The CDR3, as DNA: TGTGCCAGCAGTTACTCTTTTGGGGCCAACGTCCTGACTTTC. Its protein product is CASSYSFGANVLTF.

At least ten counts were recorded for this clonotype. The chain recombines TRBV2 with TRBJ2-5; D remains unclear. The V gene's germline CDR1 is SNHLY and CDR2 FYNNEI. Trimming shortened V by 1 base and J by 2 bases, and 11 bases separated the two germline ends. The CDR3 has 15 amino acids. The CDR3 bases are TGTGCCAGCAGTGAAGGAAGGTTGCAACAAGAGACCCAGTACTTC. This sequence encodes CASSEGRLQQETQYF.

This clonotype was seen ten or more times. The rearrangement uses TRBV6-2 or TRBV6-3 and TRBJ2-1, with D unclear. The CDR3 covers 14 residues. The V and J ends lost 2 bases and 9 bases respectively, with 14 bases between them. Looked up from germline, CDR1 is MNHEY and CDR2 is SVGEGT. CDR3 sequence (DNA): TGTGCCAGCAGTTACCCTACTTCGTATAGTGAGCAGTTCTTC. Residues: CASSYPTSYSEQFF.

This chain connects TRBV13 to TRBJ2-5; no reliable D call. Germline CDR1 PRHDT, CDR2 FYEKMQ (reference sequence). CDR3 length: 12 residues. V dropped 0 bases and J dropped 5 bases, with 4 bases sitting between them. The CDR3 DNA reads as TGTGCCAGCAGCTTAGGGCCGGAGACCCAGTACTTC. Amino acid sequence: CASSLGPETQYF. Full variable domain (outside the CDR3, taken from reference TRBV13 and TRBJ2-5): AAGVIQSPRHLIKEKRETATLKCYPIPRHDTVYWYQQGPGQDPQFLISFYEKMQSDKGSIPDRFSAQQFSDYHSELNMSSLELGDSALYFCASSLGPETQYFGPGTRLLVL.

This clonotype was seen at least ten times. The gene calls are TRBV10-3 and TRBJ2-6; D is uncertain. Trimming cost V 3 bases and J 0 bases, with 21 bases left between them. This CDR3 is 20 amino acids long. CDR1 ENHRY and CDR2 SYGVKD come from the germline V gene. The CDR3 is CAISDLNLGMTNSGANVLTF. CDR3 sequence (DNA): TGTGCCATCAGTGACTTAAATCTGGGGATGACAAACTCTGGGGCCAACGTCCTGACTTTC.

This clonotype was counted at least ten times. In DNA, the CDR3 is TGTGCCAGCAGTTACCGGGACCAGAGGAGCTCCTACGAGCAGTACTTC. Protein: CASSYRDQRSSYEQYF. V usage is TRBV6-1 and J usage is TRBJ2-7; D might be TRBD1 or TRBD2, each matching 5 bases. The V gene's germline CDR1 is MNHNS and CDR2 SASEGT. The CDR3 consists of 16 residues. V dropped 5 bases and J dropped 0 bases, with 17 bases sitting between them.

V usage is TRBV5-1 and J usage is TRBJ2-5; 11 nucleotides match TRBD2. Germline CDR1 and CDR2: SGHRS and YFSETQ. The CDR3 contains 17 residues. The trim removed 0 bases at V and 2 bases at J, leaving 6 bases unmatched. The CDR3: CASSLGLAGWEQETQYF. The CDR3 DNA follows: TGCGCCAGCAGCTTGGGACTAGCGGGGTGGGAGCAAGAGACCCAGTACTTC.